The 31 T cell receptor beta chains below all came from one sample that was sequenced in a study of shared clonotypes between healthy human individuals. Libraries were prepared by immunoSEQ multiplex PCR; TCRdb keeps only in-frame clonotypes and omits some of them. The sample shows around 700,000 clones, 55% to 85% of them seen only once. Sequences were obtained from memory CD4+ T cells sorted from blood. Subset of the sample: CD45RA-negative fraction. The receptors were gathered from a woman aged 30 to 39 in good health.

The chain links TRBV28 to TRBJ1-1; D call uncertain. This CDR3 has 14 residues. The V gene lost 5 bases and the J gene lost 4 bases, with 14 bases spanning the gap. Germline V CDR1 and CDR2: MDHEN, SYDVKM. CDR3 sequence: CASSLKPGITEAFF. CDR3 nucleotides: TGTGCCAGCAGTCTGAAGCCCGGGATCACTGAAGCTTTCTTT.

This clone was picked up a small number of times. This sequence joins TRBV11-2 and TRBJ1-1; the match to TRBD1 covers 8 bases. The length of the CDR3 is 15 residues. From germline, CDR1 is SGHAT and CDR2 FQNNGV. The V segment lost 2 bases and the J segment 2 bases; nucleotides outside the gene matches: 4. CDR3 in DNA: TGTGCCAGCAGCTTACAGGGGGCCACCAACACTGAAGCTTTCTTT. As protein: CASSLQGATNTEAFF.

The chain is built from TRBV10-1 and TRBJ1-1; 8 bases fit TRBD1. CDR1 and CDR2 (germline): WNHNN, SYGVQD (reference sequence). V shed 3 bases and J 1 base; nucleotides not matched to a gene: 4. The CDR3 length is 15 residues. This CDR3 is CASSDGGTGNTEAFF. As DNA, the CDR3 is TGCGCCAGCAGTGATGGAGGGACAGGGAACACTGAAGCTTTCTTT.

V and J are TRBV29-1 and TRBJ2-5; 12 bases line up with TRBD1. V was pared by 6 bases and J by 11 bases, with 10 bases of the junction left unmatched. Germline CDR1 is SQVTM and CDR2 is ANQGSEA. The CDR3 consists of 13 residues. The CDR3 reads CSVSGQGAGEQYF. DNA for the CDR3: TGCAGCGTATCGGGACAGGGGGCAGGGGAGCAGTACTTC.

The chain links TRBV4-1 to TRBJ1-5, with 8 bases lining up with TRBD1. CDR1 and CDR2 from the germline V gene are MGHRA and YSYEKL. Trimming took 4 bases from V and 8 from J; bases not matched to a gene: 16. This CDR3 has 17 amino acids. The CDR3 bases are TGCGCCAGCAGCCGATACCTGACAGGGGTTGATGTGGAGCCCCAGCATTTT. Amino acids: CASSRYLTGVDVEPQHF.

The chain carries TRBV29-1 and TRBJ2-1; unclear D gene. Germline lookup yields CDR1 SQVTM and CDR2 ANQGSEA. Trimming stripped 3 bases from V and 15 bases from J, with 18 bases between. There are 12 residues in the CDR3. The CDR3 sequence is CSVDYGPAIGFF. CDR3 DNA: TGCAGCGTTGATTACGGGCCTGCAATAGGGTTCTTC.

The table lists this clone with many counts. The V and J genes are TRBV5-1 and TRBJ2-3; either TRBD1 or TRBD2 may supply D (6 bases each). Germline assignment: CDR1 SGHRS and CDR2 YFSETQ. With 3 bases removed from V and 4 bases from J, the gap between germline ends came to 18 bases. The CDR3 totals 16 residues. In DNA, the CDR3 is TGCGCCAGCAGCTGGGAACTAGCTTCAGGGGCAGATACGCAGTATTTT. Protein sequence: CASSWELASGADTQYF.

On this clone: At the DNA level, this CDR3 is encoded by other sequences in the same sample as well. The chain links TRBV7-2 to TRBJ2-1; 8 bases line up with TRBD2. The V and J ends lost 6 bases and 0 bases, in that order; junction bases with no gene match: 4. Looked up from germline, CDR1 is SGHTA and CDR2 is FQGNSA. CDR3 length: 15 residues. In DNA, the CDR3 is TGTGCCAGCAGTCTTAGCGGGACCTCCTACAATGAGCAGTTCTTC. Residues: CASSLSGTSYNEQFF.

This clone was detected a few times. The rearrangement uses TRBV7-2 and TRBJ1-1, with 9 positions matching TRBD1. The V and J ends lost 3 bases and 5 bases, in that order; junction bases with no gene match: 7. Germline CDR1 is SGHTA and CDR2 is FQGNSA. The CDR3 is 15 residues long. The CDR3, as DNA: TGTGCCAGCAGCTTTGGGACAGGGACGCAAACTGAAGCTTTCTTT. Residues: CASSFGTGTQTEAFF.

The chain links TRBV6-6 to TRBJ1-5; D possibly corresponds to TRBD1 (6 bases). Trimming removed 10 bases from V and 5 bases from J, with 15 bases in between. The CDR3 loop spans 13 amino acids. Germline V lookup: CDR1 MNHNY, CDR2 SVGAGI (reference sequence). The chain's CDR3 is CATRGLADQPQHF. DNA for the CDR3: TGTGCCACCAGGGGTCTCGCGGATCAGCCCCAGCATTTT.

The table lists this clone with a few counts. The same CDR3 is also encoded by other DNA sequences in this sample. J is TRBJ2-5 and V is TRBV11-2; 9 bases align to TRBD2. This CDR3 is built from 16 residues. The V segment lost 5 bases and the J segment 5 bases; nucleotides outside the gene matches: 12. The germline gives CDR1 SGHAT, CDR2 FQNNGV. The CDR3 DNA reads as TGTGCCAGCAGCACCAGCGAGTTAGCGGGAGTGGAGACCCAGTACTTC. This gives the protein CASSTSELAGVETQYF.

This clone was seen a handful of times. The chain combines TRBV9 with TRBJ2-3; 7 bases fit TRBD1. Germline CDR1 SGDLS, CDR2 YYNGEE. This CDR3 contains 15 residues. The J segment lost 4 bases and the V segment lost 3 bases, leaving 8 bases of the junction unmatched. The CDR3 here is CASSALIGGPDTQYF. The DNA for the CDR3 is TGTGCCAGCAGCGCCCTAATAGGGGGCCCAGATACGCAGTATTTT.

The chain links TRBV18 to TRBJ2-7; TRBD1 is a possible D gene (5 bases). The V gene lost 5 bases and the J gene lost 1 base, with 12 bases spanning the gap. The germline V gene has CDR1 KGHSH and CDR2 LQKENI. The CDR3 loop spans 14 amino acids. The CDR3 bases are TGTGCCAGCTCAGTAGACAGCTCGTCCTACGAGCAGTACTTC. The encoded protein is CASSVDSSSYEQYF.

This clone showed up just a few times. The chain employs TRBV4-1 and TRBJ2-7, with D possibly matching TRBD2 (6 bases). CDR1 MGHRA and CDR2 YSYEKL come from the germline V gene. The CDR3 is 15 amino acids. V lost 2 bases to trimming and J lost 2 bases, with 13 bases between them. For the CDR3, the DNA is TGCGCCAGCAGCCAAAGACTAGAGGCCGCCTACGAGCAGTACTTC. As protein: CASSQRLEAAYEQYF.

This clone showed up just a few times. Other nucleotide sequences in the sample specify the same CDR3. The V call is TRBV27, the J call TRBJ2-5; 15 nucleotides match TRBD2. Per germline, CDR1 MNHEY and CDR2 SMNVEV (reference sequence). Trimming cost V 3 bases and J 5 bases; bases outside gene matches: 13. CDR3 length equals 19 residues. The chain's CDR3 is CASSLRGLAGGPSGETQYF. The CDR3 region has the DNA TGTGCCAGCAGTTTGCGGGGACTAGCGGGAGGACCTTCTGGGGAGACCCAGTACTTC.

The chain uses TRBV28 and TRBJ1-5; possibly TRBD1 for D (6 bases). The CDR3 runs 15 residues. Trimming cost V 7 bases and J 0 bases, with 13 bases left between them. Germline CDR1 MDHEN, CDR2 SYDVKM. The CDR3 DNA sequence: TGTGCCAGCACTAAGCAGGGGTATAGCAATCAGCCCCAGCATTTT. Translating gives CASTKQGYSNQPQHF.

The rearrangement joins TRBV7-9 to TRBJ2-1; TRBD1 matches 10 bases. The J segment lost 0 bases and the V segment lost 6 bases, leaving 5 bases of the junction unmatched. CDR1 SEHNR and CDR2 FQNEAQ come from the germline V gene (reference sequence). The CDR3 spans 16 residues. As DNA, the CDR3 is TGTGCCAGCAGTGGACAGGGGGGGAGCTCCTACAATGAGCAGTTCTTC. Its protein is CASSGQGGSSYNEQFF.

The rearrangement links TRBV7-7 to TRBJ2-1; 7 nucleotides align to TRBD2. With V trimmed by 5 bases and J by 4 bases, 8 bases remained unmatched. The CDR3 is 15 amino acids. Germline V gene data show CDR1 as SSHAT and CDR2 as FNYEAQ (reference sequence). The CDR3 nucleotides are TGTGCCAGCAGCCAGGGAGGGGCGGAGTACAATGAGCAGTTCTTC. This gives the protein CASSQGGAEYNEQFF. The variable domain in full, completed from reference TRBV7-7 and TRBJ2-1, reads GAGVSQSPRYKVTKRGQDVTLRCDPISSHATLYWYQQALGQGPEFLTYFNYEAQPDKSGLPSDRFSAERPEGSISTLTIQRTEQRDSAMYRCASSQGGAEYNEQFFGPGTRLTVL.

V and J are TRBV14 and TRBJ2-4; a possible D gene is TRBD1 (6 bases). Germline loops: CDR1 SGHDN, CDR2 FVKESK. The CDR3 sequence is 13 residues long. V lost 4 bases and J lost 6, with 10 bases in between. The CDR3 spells CASSPGHPNIQYF. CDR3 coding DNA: TGTGCCAGCAGCCCGGGACACCCAAACATTCAGTACTTC.

The CDR3 DNA sequence: TGTGCCAGCAGTTCATCCTATCCCGGACAGGAGTGGGGGACTGAAGCTTTCTTT. Protein sequence: CASSSSYPGQEWGTEAFF. The J gene is TRBJ1-1, the V gene TRBV27; 7 positions agree with TRBD1. J gave up 5 bases and V 4 bases, and 19 bases lay outside the gene matches. The germline gives CDR1 MNHEY, CDR2 SMNVEV (reference sequence). CDR3 length: 18 residues.

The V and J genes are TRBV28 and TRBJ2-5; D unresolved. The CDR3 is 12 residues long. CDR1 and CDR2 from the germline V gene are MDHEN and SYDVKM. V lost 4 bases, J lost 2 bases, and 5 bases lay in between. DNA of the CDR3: TGTGCCAGCAGTTGGGGTCAAGAGACCCAGTACTTC. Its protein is CASSWGQETQYF. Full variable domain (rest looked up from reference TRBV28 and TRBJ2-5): DVKVTQSSRYLVKRTGEKVFLECVQDMDHENMFWYRQDPGLGLRLIYFSYDVKMKEKGDIPEGYSVSREKKERFSLILESASTNQTSMYLCASSWGQETQYFGPGTRLLVL.

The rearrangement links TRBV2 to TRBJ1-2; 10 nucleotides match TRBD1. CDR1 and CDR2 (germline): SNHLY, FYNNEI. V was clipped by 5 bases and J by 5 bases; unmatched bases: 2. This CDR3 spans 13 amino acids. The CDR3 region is CASSSDRGYGYTF. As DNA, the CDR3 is TGTGCCAGCAGTTCGGACAGGGGGTATGGCTACACCTTC.

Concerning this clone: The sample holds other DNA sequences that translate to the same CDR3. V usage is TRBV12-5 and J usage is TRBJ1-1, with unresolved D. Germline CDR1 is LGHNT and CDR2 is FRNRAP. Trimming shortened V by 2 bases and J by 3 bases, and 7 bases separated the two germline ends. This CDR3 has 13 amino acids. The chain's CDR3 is CASGLRVDTEAFF. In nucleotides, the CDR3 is TGTGCTAGTGGTTTGAGGGTTGACACTGAAGCTTTCTTT.

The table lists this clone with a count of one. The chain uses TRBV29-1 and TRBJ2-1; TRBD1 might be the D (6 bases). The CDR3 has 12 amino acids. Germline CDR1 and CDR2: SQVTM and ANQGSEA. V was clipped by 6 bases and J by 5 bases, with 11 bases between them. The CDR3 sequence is CSVGQSNNEQFF. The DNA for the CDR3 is TGCAGCGTGGGACAAAGCAACAATGAGCAGTTCTTC.

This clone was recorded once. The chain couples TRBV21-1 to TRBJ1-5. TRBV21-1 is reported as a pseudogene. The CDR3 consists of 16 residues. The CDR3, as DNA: TGTGCCAGCAGCAGAGCGGGAGATTATAGCAATCAGCCCCAGCATTTT. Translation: CASSRAGDYSNQPQHF.

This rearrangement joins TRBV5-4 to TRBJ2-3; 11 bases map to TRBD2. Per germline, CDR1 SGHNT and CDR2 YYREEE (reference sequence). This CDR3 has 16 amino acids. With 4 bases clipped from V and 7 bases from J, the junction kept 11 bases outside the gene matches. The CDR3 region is CASSGTLAGDRYTQYF. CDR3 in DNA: TGTGCCAGCAGCGGGACACTAGCGGGAGATAGGTATACGCAGTATTTT.

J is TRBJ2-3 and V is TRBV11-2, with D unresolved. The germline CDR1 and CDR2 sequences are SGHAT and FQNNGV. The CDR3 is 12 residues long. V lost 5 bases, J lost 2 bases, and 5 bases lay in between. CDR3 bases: TGTGCCAGCAGCGAACTCACAGATACGCAGTATTTT. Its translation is CASSELTDTQYF.

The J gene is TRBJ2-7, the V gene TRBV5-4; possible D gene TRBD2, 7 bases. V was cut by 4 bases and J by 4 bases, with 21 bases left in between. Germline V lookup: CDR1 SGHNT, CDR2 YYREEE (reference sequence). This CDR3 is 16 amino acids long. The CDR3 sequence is CASSPGAGGSSYEQYF. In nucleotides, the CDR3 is TGTGCCAGCAGCCCGGGGGCGGGCGGGAGCTCGTACGAGCAGTACTTC. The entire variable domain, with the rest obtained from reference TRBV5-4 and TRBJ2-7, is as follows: ETGVTQSPTHLIKTRGQQVTLRCSSQSGHNTVSWYQQALGQGPQFIFQYYREEENGRGNFPPRFSGLQFPNYSSELNVNALELDDSALYLCASSPGAGGSSYEQYFGPGTRLTVT.

CDR3: CASSQPGGGRTLHYEQYF. The CDR3 DNA follows: TGTGCCAGCAGTCAACCCGGGGGAGGACGGACACTTCACTACGAGCAGTACTTC. J is TRBJ2-7 and V is TRBV28; a weak D match, TRBD2 (6 bases). The germline V and J ends were trimmed by 5 bases and 3 bases, with 26 bases remaining between them. CDR3 length equals 18 residues. Germline CDR1 and CDR2: MDHEN and SYDVKM.

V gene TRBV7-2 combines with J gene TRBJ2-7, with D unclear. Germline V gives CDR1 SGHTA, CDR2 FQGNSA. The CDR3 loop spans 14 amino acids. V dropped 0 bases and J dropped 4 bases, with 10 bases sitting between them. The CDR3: CASSLASVGYEQYF. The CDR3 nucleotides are TGTGCCAGCAGCTTAGCGAGCGTCGGATACGAGCAGTACTTC.

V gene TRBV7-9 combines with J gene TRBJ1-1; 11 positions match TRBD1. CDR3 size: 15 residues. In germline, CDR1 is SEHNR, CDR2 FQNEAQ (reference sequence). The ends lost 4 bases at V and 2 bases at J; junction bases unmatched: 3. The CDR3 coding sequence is TGTGCCAGCAGCTGGGGGACAGGGGGAAACACTGAAGCTTTCTTT. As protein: CASSWGTGGNTEAFF. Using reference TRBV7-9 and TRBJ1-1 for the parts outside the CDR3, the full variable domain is DTGVSQNPRHKITKRGQNVTFRCDPISEHNRLYWYRQTLGQGPEFLTYFQNEAQLEKSRLLSDRFSAERPKGSFSTLEIQRTEQGDSAMYLCASSWGTGGNTEAFFGQGTRLTVV.